Following are 30 T cell receptor beta chains from one sample sequenced in a study of blood T cell repertoires in COVID-19. Clones were sequenced by immunoSEQ multiplex PCR, and TCRdb holds only the in-frame ones, with some missing. The table has approximately 250,000 clones, 80% to 90% seen once. The material sequenced was PBMCs or T cells enriched from blood (not recorded which). These receptors came from a woman aged 35 to 49 who had been exposed to COVID-19.

Details on this clone: At one end the junction does not follow the germline gene, possibly because of a read error. This chain uses TRBV5-1 with TRBJ1-4; 8 bases match TRBD1. This CDR3 is built from 15 residues. Germline CDR1 and CDR2: SGHRS and YFSETQ. The CDR3 coding sequence is TGTGCCAGCAGTCTGCAGGGGGCGCCTAGTGAAAAACTGTTTTTT. It yields the protein CASSLQGAPSEKLFF.

The chain has TRBV7-2 and TRBJ2-7; 9 bases agree with TRBD1. V shed 5 bases, J shed 1 base, and the junction held 3 bases outside the gene matches. The CDR3 loop spans 14 amino acids. CDR1 and CDR2 from the germline V gene are SGHTA and FQGNSA. The chain's CDR3 is CASSIGTGSYEQYF. The CDR3 DNA is TGTGCCAGCAGCATAGGGACAGGGTCCTACGAGCAGTACTTC. The entire variable domain, with the rest obtained from reference TRBV7-2 and TRBJ2-7, is as follows: GAGVSQSPSNKVTEKGKDVELRCDPISGHTALYWYRQSLGQGLEFLIYFQGNSAPDKSGLPSDRFSAERTGGSVSTLTIQRTQQEDSAVYLCASSIGTGSYEQYFGPGTRLTVT.

The chain combines TRBV7-2 with TRBJ2-3; possibly TRBD1 for D (6 bases). Trimming shortened V by 7 bases and J by 7 bases, and 18 bases separated the two germline ends. The CDR3 extends over 14 amino acids. Germline CDR1 and CDR2: SGHTA and FQGNSA. This CDR3 reads CASTYSLRGNTQYF. CDR3 DNA: TGTGCCAGCACCTACTCTCTTAGGGGGAATACGCAGTATTTT.

CDR3: CASSISWTGEYQPQHF. CDR3 bases: TGTGCCAGTAGTATTTCTTGGACAGGAGAATATCAGCCCCAGCATTTT. The chain carries TRBV19 and TRBJ1-5, with 7 bases lining up with TRBD1. This CDR3 has 16 amino acids. Germline CDR1 is LNHDA and CDR2 is SQIVND (reference sequence). V shed 3 bases and J 5 bases; nucleotides not matched to a gene: 10. Variable domain in full (rest from reference TRBV19 and TRBJ1-5): DGGITQSPKYLFRKEGQNVTLSCEQNLNHDAMYWYRQDPGQGLRLIYYSQIVNDFQKGDIAEGYSVSREKKESFPLTVTSAQKNPTAFYLCASSISWTGEYQPQHFGDGTRLSIL.

This clone was detected once. V gene TRBV28 combines with J gene TRBJ2-1, with D possibly matching TRBD1 (5 bases). Germline loops: CDR1 MDHEN, CDR2 SYDVKM. The CDR3 is 14 residues long. V was shortened by 3 bases and J by 6 bases, with 12 bases between the two germline ends. The CDR3 bases are TGTGCCAGCAGTTTCGCAGGGTTCGGCAATGAGCAGTTCTTC. Its translation is CASSFAGFGNEQFF.

This chain links TRBV15 with TRBJ1-6, with 11 nucleotides matching TRBD1. CDR3 length: 14 amino acids. V gave up 7 bases and J gave up 14 bases; unmatched junction bases: 10. CDR1 and CDR2 (germline): LNHNV, YYDKDF (reference sequence). The DNA of the CDR3 is TGTGCCACCACTTTGGACAGGGGGCCTGTCACCCTCCACTTT. This encodes CATTLDRGPVTLHF.

This chain uses TRBV5-4 with TRBJ1-5; D is undetermined. The CDR3 is made up of 14 amino acids. Per the germline V gene, CDR1 is SGHNT and CDR2 is YYREEE (reference sequence). The V end lost 3 bases, the J end lost 1 base, and 8 bases lay between the germline ends. The DNA of the CDR3 is TGTGCCAGCAGCTACTCGGGAAGCAATCAGCCCCAGCATTTT. Translation gives CASSYSGSNQPQHF.

For this clone: The same CDR3 is also encoded by other DNA sequences in this sample. The chain combines TRBV27 with TRBJ2-2, with D tentatively TRBD1 (6 bases). This CDR3 spans 13 amino acids. The V end lost 6 bases, the J end lost 5 bases, and 10 bases lay between the germline ends. Germline V gene sequence: CDR1 MNHEY, CDR2 SMNVEV (reference sequence). This chain's CDR3 is CASSLQGTGELFF. In DNA form, the CDR3 reads TGTGCCAGCAGCCTACAGGGTACCGGGGAGCTGTTTTTT.

The gene calls are TRBV5-8 and TRBJ1-2; D gene uncertain. The CDR3 extends over 16 amino acids. Between the trimmed V and J ends, which lost 7 bases and 0 bases, there was a span of 19 bases. CDR1 is SGHTS and CDR2 is YDEGEE in the germline V gene. CDR3 amino acids: CASSVSDLPPNYGYTF. The CDR3 DNA sequence: TGTGCCAGCTCTGTCAGCGACCTTCCCCCTAACTATGGCTACACCTTC.

In its sample, this clone was seen once. The chain links TRBV19 to TRBJ1-5, with 7 bases identical to TRBD1. V lost 7 bases, J lost 3 bases, and 15 bases stayed unmatched. The CDR3 has 17 residues. Germline V lookup: CDR1 LNHDA, CDR2 SQIVND (reference sequence). CDR3 in amino acids: CASNEVYSGQDNQPQHF. The CDR3 bases are TGTGCCAGTAATGAGGTATATTCCGGACAGGACAATCAGCCCCAGCATTTT.

The chain employs TRBV24-1 and TRBJ1-6, with D perhaps TRBD1 (6 bases). CDR1 is KGHDR, CDR2 SFDVKD, per germline. The CDR3 runs 14 residues. V lost 8 bases and J 6 bases, leaving 13 bases between the germline ends. The chain's CDR3 is CATKRQERNSPLHF. For the CDR3, the DNA is TGTGCCACCAAGCGACAGGAACGTAATTCACCCCTCCACTTT.

V and J are TRBV11-2 and TRBJ2-5; a weak D match, TRBD1 (6 bases). CDR1 SGHAT and CDR2 FQNNGV come from the germline V gene. The V end lost 5 bases, the J end lost 4 bases, and 11 bases lay between the germline ends. The length of the CDR3 is 13 residues. CDR3 coding DNA: TGTGCCAGCAGCGGGGGCAGGGCAGAGACCCAGTACTTC. The encoded protein is CASSGGRAETQYF.

The chain combines TRBV7-2 with TRBJ2-3; TRBD2 matches 9 bases. CDR3 length: 14 residues. Germline CDR1 is SGHTA and CDR2 is FQGNSA. V lost 2 bases and J lost 6; bases outside the gene matches: 3. The CDR3 DNA reads TGTGCCAGCAGCTTAATAGCGGGAGCGGATACGCAGTATTTT. It specifies CASSLIAGADTQYF.

J is TRBJ1-5 and V is TRBV3-1 (or the pseudogene TRBV3-2); tentative D call: TRBD1 (5 bases). Germline lookup yields CDR1 LGHDT and CDR2 YNNKEL (reference sequence). The CDR3 consists of 17 residues. The V end was cut by 0 bases, the J end by 5 bases, with 17 bases between. CDR3: CASSQEGGGLRYQPQHF. CDR3 DNA sequence: TGTGCCAGCAGCCAAGAGGGGGGGGGATTGAGATATCAGCCCCAGCATTTT.

This sequence joins TRBV11-2 and TRBJ1-6; 8 nucleotides match TRBD1. CDR1 is SGHAT, CDR2 FQNNGV, per germline. Trimming cost V 3 bases and J 5 bases; bases outside gene matches: 6. This CDR3 comprises 16 residues. The CDR3 bases are TGTGCCAGCAGCTTCCGGACAGGGAGGAATAATTCACCCCTCCACTTT. This translates into CASSFRTGRNNSPLHF.

The rearrangement uses TRBV12-5 and TRBJ2-1; D might be TRBD2 (7 bases). The germline V gene encodes CDR1 LGHNT and CDR2 FRNRAP. With 8 bases removed from V and 1 base from J, the gap between germline ends came to 15 bases. The CDR3 loop spans 15 amino acids. CDR3 in DNA: TGTGCTAGTCTAGGGGGGGAAATGTCCTACAATGAGCAGTTCTTC. Protein: CASLGGEMSYNEQFF.

The V gene is TRBV28, the J gene TRBJ1-2; D uncertain. CDR3 length: 11 residues. V lost 8 bases and J lost 2, with 6 bases in between. CDR1 is MDHEN, CDR2 SYDVKM, per germline. CDR3 amino acids: CASGQNYGYTF. The CDR3 nucleotides are TGTGCCAGCGGCCAAAACTATGGCTACACCTTC.

This chain joins TRBV5-1 and TRBJ1-1; D not resolved. Germline-derived CDR1 and CDR2 are SGHRS and YFSETQ. V was shortened by 0 bases and J by 0 bases, with 12 bases between the two germline ends. The CDR3 totals 16 residues. The CDR3 bases are TGCGCCAGCAGCTTGGAGGGCAGCGGGCTGAACACTGAAGCTTTCTTT. Protein product: CASSLEGSGLNTEAFF. The full variable domain, rest sourced from reference TRBV5-1 and TRBJ1-1, is KAGVTQTPRYLIKTRGQQVTLSCSPISGHRSVSWYQQTPGQGLQFLFEYFSETQRNKGNFPGRFSGRQFSNSRSEMNVSTLELGDSALYLCASSLEGSGLNTEAFFGQGTRLTVV.

The genes are TRBV9 and TRBJ2-7; 9 bases match TRBD1. The germline CDR1 and CDR2 sequences are SGDLS and YYNGEE. With V trimmed by 3 bases and J by 6 bases, 1 base remained unmatched. The CDR3 has 12 amino acids. CDR3 sequence (DNA): TGTGCCAGCAGCGCGGACAGGGGCGAGCAGTACTTC. It codes for CASSADRGEQYF.

This clone was seen a handful of times. V usage is TRBV7-2 and J usage is TRBJ2-2; perhaps TRBD1 as D (6 bases). The CDR3 consists of 13 residues. The V end lost 5 bases, the J end lost 6 bases, and 10 bases lay between the germline ends. The germline gives CDR1 SGHTA, CDR2 FQGNSA. This CDR3 is CASSVYRAGELFF. CDR3 in DNA: TGTGCCAGCAGCGTCTACAGGGCCGGGGAGCTGTTTTTT.

This chain connects TRBV5-4 to TRBJ1-2; 11 nucleotides line up with TRBD1. V was clipped by 3 bases and J by 6 bases; unmatched bases: 4. The CDR3 covers 14 residues. Germline lookup yields CDR1 SGHNT and CDR2 YYREEE (reference sequence). The DNA for the CDR3 is TGTGCCAGCAGCTGGGACAGGGGGTCCGATGGCTACACCTTC. Its translation: CASSWDRGSDGYTF. The full variable domain, its missing parts supplied by reference TRBV5-4 and TRBJ1-2, is ETGVTQSPTHLIKTRGQQVTLRCSSQSGHNTVSWYQQALGQGPQFIFQYYREEENGRGNFPPRFSGLQFPNYSSELNVNALELDDSALYLCASSWDRGSDGYTFGSGTRLTVV.

DNA of the CDR3: TGTGCCAGCAGCTCAAAGGGGGCCCCGGAGACCCAGTACTTC. Encoded protein: CASSSKGAPETQYF. The chain is built from TRBV5-4 and TRBJ2-5; 7 bases match TRBD1. V was clipped by 3 bases and J by 5 bases; unmatched bases: 7. The CDR3 has 14 amino acids. Germline V gene sequence: CDR1 SGHNT, CDR2 YYREEE (reference sequence).

V is TRBV7-9 and J is TRBJ2-1; unclear D gene. In germline, CDR1 is SEHNR, CDR2 FQNEAQ (reference sequence). The CDR3 covers 12 residues. Trimming took 5 bases from V and 4 from J, leaving 6 bases between them. CDR3 DNA sequence: TGTGCCAGCAGCCCCAATTACAATGAGCAGTTCTTC. Translated, it gives CASSPNYNEQFF.

Concerning this clone itself: A read error may account for a junction end that differs from germline. The chain combines TRBV5-1 with TRBJ1-4, with TRBD1 identical over 7 bases. Germline lookup yields CDR1 SGHRS and CDR2 YFSETQ. The length of the CDR3 is 15 residues. The CDR3 DNA sequence: TGTGCCAGCAGCTTGGGTAGGGGGCCTGATGAAAAACTGTTTTTT. Protein sequence: CASSLGRGPDEKLFF.

The CDR3 region is CASSLDLANTEAFF. DNA of the CDR3: TGCGCCAGCAGCTTGGACTTAGCAAACACTGAAGCTTTCTTT. The V and J genes are TRBV5-1 and TRBJ1-1; D is undetermined. V was clipped by 0 bases and J by 2 bases, with 8 bases between them. CDR1 SGHRS and CDR2 YFSETQ come from the germline V gene. This CDR3 comprises 14 residues.

The J gene is TRBJ1-4, the V gene TRBV7-9, with TRBD1 matching 7 bases. The germline V gene has CDR1 SEHNR and CDR2 FQNEAQ (reference sequence). The CDR3 runs 15 residues. The trim removed 3 bases at V and 5 bases at J, leaving 6 bases unmatched. The CDR3 is CASSLLGTENEKLFF. Written as DNA, the CDR3 is TGTGCCAGCAGCTTGCTCGGGACAGAAAATGAAAAACTGTTTTTT.

This chain connects TRBV6-4 to TRBJ1-1; possible D gene TRBD1, 5 bases. The CDR3 consists of 14 residues. Trimming took 5 bases from V and 4 from J, leaving 14 bases between them. Germline V gene sequence: CDR1 MRHNA, CDR2 SNTAGT. The CDR3 DNA reads as TGTGCCAGCAGTCCCGATACGGGGGGCACTGAAGCTTTCTTT. This codes for CASSPDTGGTEAFF.

The chain recombines TRBV4-3 with TRBJ2-1; perhaps TRBD1 as D (6 bases). The CDR3 length is 17 residues. V was trimmed by 1 base and J by 1 base, leaving 14 bases between them. The germline V gene encodes CDR1 LGHNA and CDR2 YSLEER. The CDR3 loop is CASSQGILDRSYNEQFF. The CDR3 nucleotides are TGCGCCAGCAGCCAAGGTATCCTCGACAGGTCCTACAATGAGCAGTTCTTC.

The rearrangement links TRBV29-1 to TRBJ2-2; 10 nucleotides line up with TRBD2. Germline CDR1 is SQVTM and CDR2 is ANQGSEA. Trimming cost V 7 bases and J 8 bases; bases outside gene matches: 10. The CDR3 has 14 amino acids. The CDR3 region has the DNA TGCAGCGGGACTCCTAGCGGGAGTTCTGGGGAGCTGTTTTTT. Translation gives CSGTPSGSSGELFF.

Remarks on this clone: Different DNA sequences within this sample yield the same CDR3. The chain is built from TRBV19 and TRBJ1-5, with a possible D match to TRBD1 (6 bases). V was clipped by 5 bases and J by 1 base, with 12 bases between them. The CDR3 has 15 residues. The germline V gene has CDR1 LNHDA and CDR2 SQIVND (reference sequence). This CDR3 is CASSWGGPSNQPQHF. DNA of the CDR3: TGTGCCAGTAGTTGGGGGGGGCCGAGCAATCAGCCCCAGCATTTT.